The clone carrying this TCR beta chain is a singleton in its sample. The data were taken from a study of blood T cell repertoires in COVID-19. Study context: COVID-19 samples from acute and convalescent phases originated in the United States, Italy and Spain. Sample material is recorded as cDNA or gDNA derived from T cells, B-cell-depleted T cells, or PBMCs.

Authors' data handling: Reference gene primer amplification gave nucleated cell count estimates. Repertoires were generated with immunoSEQ multiplex PCR, while TCRdb's copy carries only in-frame clones and drops some. D and trimming come from the DNA, and the V and J calls and clone size come from that table. The sample holds around 250,000 clones; roughly 86% are singletons and the top ten take 1.5% to 2%. V lost 5 bases, J lost 1 base, and 5 bases stayed unmatched. Germline CDR1 reads MDHEN; CDR2 reads SYDVKM. The CDR3 sequence is 15 residues long. The chain recombines TRBV28 with TRBJ2-3, with TRBD1 matching over 8 bases. The clonotype was recovered from a woman aged 60-75 years who had recovered from COVID-19. The sample was peripheral blood. The DNA of the CDR3 is TGTGCCAGCAGTCCCCCGGACAGGGGCACAGATACGCAGTATTTT. Translation: CASSPPDRGTDTQYF.